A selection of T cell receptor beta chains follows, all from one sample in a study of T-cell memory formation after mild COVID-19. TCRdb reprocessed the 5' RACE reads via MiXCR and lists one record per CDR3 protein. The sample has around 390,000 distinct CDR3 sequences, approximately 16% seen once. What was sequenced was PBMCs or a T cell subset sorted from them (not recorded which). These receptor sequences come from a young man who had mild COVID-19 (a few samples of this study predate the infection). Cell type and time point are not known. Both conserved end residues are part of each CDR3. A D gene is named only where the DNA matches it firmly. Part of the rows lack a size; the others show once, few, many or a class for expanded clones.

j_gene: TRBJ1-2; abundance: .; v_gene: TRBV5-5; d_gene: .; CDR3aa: CASSPTVPYGYTF; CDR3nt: TGTGCCAGCAGCCCGACAGTCCCCTATGGCTACACCTTC
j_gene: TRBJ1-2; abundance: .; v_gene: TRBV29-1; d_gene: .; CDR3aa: CSVEGGVGQPIEYGYTF; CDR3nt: TGCAGCGTTGAAGGTGGAGTGGGGCAGCCGATTGAGTATGGCTACACCTTC
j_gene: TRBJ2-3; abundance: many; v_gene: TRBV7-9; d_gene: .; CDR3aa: CASSLVGDTQYF; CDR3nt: TGTGCCAGCAGCTTAGTAGGGGATACGCAGTATTTT
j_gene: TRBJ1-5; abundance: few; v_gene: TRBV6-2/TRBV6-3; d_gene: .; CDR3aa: CASSPRTNQPQHF; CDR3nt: TGTGCCAGCAGCCCCCGGACAAATCAGCCCCAGCATTTT
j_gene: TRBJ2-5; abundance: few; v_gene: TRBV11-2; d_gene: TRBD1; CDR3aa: CASSRTGSETQYF; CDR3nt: TGTGCCAGCAGCCGGACAGGGTCGGAGACCCAGTACTTC
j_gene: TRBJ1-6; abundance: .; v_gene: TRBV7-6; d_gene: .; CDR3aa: CASSLGNRALNSPLHF; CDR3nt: TGTGCCAGCAGCTTAGGAAACCGGGCCCTAAATTCACCCCTCCACTTT
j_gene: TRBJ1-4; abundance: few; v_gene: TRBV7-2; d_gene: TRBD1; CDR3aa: CASRPTGVNEKLFF; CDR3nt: TGTGCCAGCAGACCGACAGGGGTTAATGAAAAACTGTTTTTT
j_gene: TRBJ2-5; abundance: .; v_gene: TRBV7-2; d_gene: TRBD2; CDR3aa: CASSLWTSGGEETQYF; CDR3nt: TGTGCCAGCAGCTTATGGACTAGCGGGGGGGAGGAGACCCAGTACTTC
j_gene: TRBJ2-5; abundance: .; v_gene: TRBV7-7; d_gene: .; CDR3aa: CASSLSRGSQETQYF; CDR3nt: TGTGCTAGCAGCTTATCCCGGGGGAGCCAAGAGACCCAGTACTTC
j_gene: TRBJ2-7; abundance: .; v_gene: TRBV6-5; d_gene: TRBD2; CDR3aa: CASSTGGSDYEQYF; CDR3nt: TGTGCCAGCAGTACGGGGGGGTCGGACTACGAGCAGTACTTC
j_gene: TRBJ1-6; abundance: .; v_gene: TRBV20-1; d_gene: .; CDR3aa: CSARSTDYNSPLHF; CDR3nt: TGCAGTGCTAGATCGACAGATTATAATTCACCCCTCCACTTT
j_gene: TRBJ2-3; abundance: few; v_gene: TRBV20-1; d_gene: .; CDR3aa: CSALTQFLVNTQYF; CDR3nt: TGCAGTGCACTGACACAGTTTCTTGTGAATACGCAGTATTTT
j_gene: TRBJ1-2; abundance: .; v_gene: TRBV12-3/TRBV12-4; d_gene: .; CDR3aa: CASGSDRFYGYTF; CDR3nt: TGTGCCAGCGGCTCGGACCGATTCTATGGCTACACCTTC
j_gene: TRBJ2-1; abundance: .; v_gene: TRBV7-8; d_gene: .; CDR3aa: CASTLRPRGPSYNEQFF; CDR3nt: TGTGCCAGCACCCTGCGCCCGCGGGGGCCGTCCTACAATGAGCAGTTCTTC
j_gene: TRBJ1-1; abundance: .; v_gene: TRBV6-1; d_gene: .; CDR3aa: CASSGRSNMNTEAFF; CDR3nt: TGTGCCAGCAGTGGACGCAGTAATATGAACACTGAAGCTTTCTTT
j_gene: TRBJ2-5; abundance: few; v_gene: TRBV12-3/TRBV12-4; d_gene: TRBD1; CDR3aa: CASTPDRGRETQYF; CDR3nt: TGTGCCAGCACTCCGGACAGGGGGCGCGAGACCCAGTACTTC
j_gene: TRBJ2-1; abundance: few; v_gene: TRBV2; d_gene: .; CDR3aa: CASSAQGWEQFF; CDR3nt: TGTGCCAGCAGTGCGCAGGGTTGGGAGCAGTTCTTC
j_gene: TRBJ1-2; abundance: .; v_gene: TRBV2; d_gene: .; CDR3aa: CASSPRGAVANYGYTF; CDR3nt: TGTGCCAGCAGCCCCCGCGGGGCAGTAGCTAACTATGGCTACACCTTC
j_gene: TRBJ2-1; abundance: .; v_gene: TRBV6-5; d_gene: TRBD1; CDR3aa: CASSPWDRGAATLNNEQFF; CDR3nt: TGTGCCAGCAGCCCCTGGGACAGGGGGGCCGCCACCTTAAACAATGAGCAGTTCTTC
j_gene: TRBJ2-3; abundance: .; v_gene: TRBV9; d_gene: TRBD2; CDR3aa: CASSTSSGPSATQYF; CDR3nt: TGTGCCAGCAGCACTTCTAGCGGGCCCTCCGCTACGCAGTATTTT
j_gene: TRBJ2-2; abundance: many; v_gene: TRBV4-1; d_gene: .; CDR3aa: CASSQVPFTGELFF; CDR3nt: TGCGCCAGCAGCCAAGTCCCATTCACCGGGGAGCTGTTTTTT
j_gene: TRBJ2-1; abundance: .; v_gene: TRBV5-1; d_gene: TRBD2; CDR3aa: CASRRLAADYNEQFF; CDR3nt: TGCGCCAGCAGAAGACTAGCGGCCGATTACAATGAGCAGTTCTTC
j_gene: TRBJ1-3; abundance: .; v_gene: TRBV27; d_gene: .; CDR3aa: CASRNNRDGNTIYF; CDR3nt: TGTGCCAGCAGAAACAACAGGGATGGAAACACCATATATTTT
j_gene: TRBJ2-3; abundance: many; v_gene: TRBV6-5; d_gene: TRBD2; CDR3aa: CASTSGADTQYF; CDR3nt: TGTGCCAGCACTAGCGGCGCAGATACGCAGTATTTT
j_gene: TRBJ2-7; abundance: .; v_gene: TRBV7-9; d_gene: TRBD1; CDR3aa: CASSPRTGKGAYF; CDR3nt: TGTGCCAGCAGCCCTAGGACAGGGAAGGGCGCGTACTTC
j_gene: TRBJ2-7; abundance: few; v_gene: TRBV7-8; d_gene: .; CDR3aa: CASRQDFLYEQYF; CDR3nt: TGTGCCAGCAGACAGGACTTTCTCTACGAGCAGTACTTC
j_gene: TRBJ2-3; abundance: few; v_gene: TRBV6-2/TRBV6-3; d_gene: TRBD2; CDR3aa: CAGAASGLISTDTQYF; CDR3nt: TGTGCGGGGGCTGCTAGCGGGCTGATTAGCACAGATACGCAGTATTTT
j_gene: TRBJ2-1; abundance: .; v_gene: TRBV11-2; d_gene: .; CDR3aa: CASSVTLREQFF; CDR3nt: TGTGCCAGCAGCGTCACTTTACGAGAGCAGTTCTTC
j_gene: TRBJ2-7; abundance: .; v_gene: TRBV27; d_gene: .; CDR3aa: CASSSDYHSYEQYF; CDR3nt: TGTGCCAGCAGTTCGGACTACCACTCCTACGAGCAGTACTTC
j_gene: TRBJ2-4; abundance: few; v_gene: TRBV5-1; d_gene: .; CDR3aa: CASSLTPVGGIQYF; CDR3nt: TGCGCCAGCAGCTTGACACCAGTCGGCGGCATTCAGTACTTC
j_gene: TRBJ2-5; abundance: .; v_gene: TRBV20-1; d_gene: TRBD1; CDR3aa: CSAPSTGFEQETQYF; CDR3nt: TGCAGCGCACCCTCGACAGGGTTTGAACAAGAGACCCAGTACTTC
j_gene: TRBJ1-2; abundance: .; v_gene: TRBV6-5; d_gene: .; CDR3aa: CASSPSGSANYGYTF; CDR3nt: TGTGCCAGCAGTCCGTCAGGGTCGGCTAACTATGGCTACACCTTC
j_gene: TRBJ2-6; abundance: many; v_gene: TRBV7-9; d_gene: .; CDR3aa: CARQGSGANVLTF; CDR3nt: TGTGCCAGACAGGGCTCTGGGGCCAACGTCCTGACTTTC
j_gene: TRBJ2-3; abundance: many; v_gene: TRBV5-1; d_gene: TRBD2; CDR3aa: CASSPTSGNTDTQYF; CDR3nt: TGCGCCAGCAGCCCGACTAGCGGGAACACAGATACGCAGTATTTT
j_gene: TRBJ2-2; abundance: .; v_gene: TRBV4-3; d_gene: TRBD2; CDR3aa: CASSPGLAGDANTGELFF; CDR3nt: TGCGCCAGCAGCCCCGGACTAGCGGGAGACGCGAACACCGGGGAGCTGTTTTTT
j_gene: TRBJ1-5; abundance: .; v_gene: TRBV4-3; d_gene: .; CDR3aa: CASSQEPTGNQPQHF; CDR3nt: TGCGCCAGCAGCCAAGAGCCGACGGGGAATCAGCCCCAGCATTTT
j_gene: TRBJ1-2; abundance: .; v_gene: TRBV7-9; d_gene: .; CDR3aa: CASSSRTEPYGYTF; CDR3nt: TGTGCCAGCAGCTCACGGACGGAGCCCTATGGCTACACCTTC
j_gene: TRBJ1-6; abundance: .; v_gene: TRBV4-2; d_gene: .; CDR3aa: CASSRERGGGSPLHF; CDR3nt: TGTGCCAGCAGCCGAGAAAGGGGGGGCGGGTCACCCCTCCACTTT
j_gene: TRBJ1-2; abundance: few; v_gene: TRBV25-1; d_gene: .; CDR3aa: CASRPQAAYGYTF; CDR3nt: TGTGCCAGCAGGCCTCAGGCAGCCTATGGCTACACCTTC
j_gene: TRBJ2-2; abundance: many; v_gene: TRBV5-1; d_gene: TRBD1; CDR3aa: CASSAGDSNAGELFF; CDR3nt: TGCGCCAGCAGCGCCGGGGACAGTAACGCCGGGGAGCTGTTTTTT
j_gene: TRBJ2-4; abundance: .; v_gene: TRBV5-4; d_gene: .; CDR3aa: CASSLGGWNQYF; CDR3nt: TGTGCCAGCAGCTTGGGGGGCTGGAATCAGTACTTC
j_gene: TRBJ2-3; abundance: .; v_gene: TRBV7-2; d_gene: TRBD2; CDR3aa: CASSLGPSGGARFFF; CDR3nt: TGTGCCAGCAGCTTAGGTCCTAGCGGGGGGGCCAGGTTTTTTTTT
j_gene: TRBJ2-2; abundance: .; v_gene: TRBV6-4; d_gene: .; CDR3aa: CASKPGPNTGELFF; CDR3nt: TGTGCCAGCAAACCGGGACCAAACACCGGGGAGCTGTTTTTT
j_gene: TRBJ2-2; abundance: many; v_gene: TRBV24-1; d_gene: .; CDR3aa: CATRRLDSTGELFF; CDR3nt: TGTGCCACCAGGAGACTGGACAGCACCGGGGAGCTGTTTTTT
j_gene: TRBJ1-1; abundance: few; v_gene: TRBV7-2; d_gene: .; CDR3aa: CASSPEGVEAFF; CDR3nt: TGTGCCAGCAGCCCAGAGGGGGTTGAAGCTTTCTTT
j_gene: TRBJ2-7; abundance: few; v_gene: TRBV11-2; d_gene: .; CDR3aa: CASSFQRVWREQYF; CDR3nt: TGTGCCAGCAGCTTCCAGAGGGTTTGGAGGGAGCAGTACTTC
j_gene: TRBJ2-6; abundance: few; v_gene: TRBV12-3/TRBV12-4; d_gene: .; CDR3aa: CASRRQDGGTTF; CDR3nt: TGTGCCAGCCGTAGACAGGATGGGGGAACGACTTTC
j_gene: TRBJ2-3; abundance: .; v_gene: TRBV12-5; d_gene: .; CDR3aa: CASGSNTAASPDTQYF; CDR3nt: TGTGCTAGTGGTTCGAACACGGCCGCATCTCCAGATACGCAGTATTTT
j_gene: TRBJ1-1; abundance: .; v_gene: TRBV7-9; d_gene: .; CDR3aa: CASESNTEAFF; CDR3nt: TGTGCCAGCGAATCGAACACTGAAGCTTTCTTT
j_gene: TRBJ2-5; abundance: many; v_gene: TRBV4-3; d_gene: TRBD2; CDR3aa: CASSPSLATETQYF; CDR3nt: TGCGCCAGCAGCCCGTCACTAGCGACCGAGACCCAGTACTTC
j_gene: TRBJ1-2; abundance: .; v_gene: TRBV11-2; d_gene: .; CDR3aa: CASTLGSYGYTF; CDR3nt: TGTGCCAGCACCTTAGGTTCCTATGGCTACACCTTC
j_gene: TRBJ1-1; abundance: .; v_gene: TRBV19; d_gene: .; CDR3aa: CASSIEGIGTEAFF; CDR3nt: TGTGCCAGTAGTATAGAAGGGATCGGCACTGAAGCTTTCTTT
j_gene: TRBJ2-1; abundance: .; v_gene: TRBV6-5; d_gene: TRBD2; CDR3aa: CASRFGGVSYNEQFF; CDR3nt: TGTGCCAGCAGATTCGGGGGGGTCTCCTACAATGAGCAGTTCTTC
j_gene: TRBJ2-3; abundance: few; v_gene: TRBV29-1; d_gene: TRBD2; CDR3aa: CSVARLAGVPDTQYF; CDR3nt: TGCAGCGTTGCAAGACTAGCGGGGGTGCCAGATACGCAGTATTTT